One T cell receptor (beta chain) is described in this entry. This specimen belongs to a study of T cell changes during pregnancy in multiple sclerosis. Trimming removed 5 bases at V and 0 bases at J, with 14 bases between. CDR3 length equals 16 residues. Per germline, CDR1 SGHVS and CDR2 FNYEAQ. The method was immunoSEQ multiplex PCR; TCRdb's version includes in-frame clones alone and lacks a portion of them. The data contain some 70,000 clones, roughly 92% of them seen just once; the ten biggest clones take up 2.1%. Sample: peripheral blood, taken in the second trimester of pregnancy. This clonotype was sampled from a female donor in good health, enrolled as a control in a pregnancy study. The chain uses TRBV7-6 and TRBJ2-1; D may be TRBD2 (7 bases). CDR3 in amino acids: CASSGRGAPSYNEQFF. The CDR3, as DNA: TGTGCCAGCAGCGGGAGGGGGGCTCCCTCCTACAATGAGCAGTTCTTC. Based on the CDR3 plus reference TRBV7-6 and TRBJ2-1, the full variable domain is GAGVSQSPRYKVTKRGQDVALRCDPISGHVSLYWYRQALGQGPEFLTYFNYEAQQDKSGLPNDRFSAERPEGSISTLTIQRTEQRDSAMYRCASSGRGAPSYNEQFFGPGTRLTVL.